The 14 T cell receptor beta chains given below trace back to one sample, sequenced in a study of CD8 T cells in ankylosing spondylitis. One entry per CDR3 protein results from TCRdb running MiXCR on the 5' RACE reads. The table shows about 240,000 distinct CDR3 sequences, with roughly 10% occurring only once. What was sequenced was blood, either unsorted or a sorted T cell fraction (not recorded which). The source is a male donor with ankylosing spondylitis or in good health (not recorded which).

This clonotype was picked up many times. V is TRBV25-1 and J is TRBJ2-5, with TRBD2 matching 10 bases. Trimming removed 4 bases from V and 4 bases from J; junction bases left unmatched: 6. This CDR3 is 15 amino acids long. From germline, CDR1 is MGHDK and CDR2 SYGVNS. The CDR3 region has the DNA TGTGCCAGCAGTGGGGGGTCTAGCGGGAGAGAGACCCAGTACTTC. This sequence encodes CASSGGSSGRETQYF. Complete variable domain (other parts from reference TRBV25-1 and TRBJ2-5): EADIYQTPRYLVIGTGKKITLECSQTMGHDKMYWYQQDPGMELHLIHYSYGVNSTEKGDLSSESTVSRIRTEHFPLTLESARPSHTSQYLCASSGGSSGRETQYFGPGTRLLVL.

This clonotype turned up a few times. The V and J genes are TRBV5-6 and TRBJ1-5; TRBD1 might be the D (6 bases). The V end was cut by 4 bases, the J end by 4 bases, with 15 bases between. The CDR3 sequence is 15 residues long. CDR1 is SGHDT and CDR2 is YYEEEE in the germline V gene. The CDR3 nucleotides read TGTGCCAGCAGCCTTTCCGACAGGATGAATCAGCCCCAGCATTTT. Translation: CASSLSDRMNQPQHF.

This clonotype showed up many times. The chain recombines TRBV20-1 with TRBJ2-1, with D perhaps TRBD2 (5 bases). The CDR3 covers 14 residues. V was shortened by 1 base and J by 4 bases, with 11 bases between the two germline ends. CDR1 DFQATT and CDR2 SNEGSKA come from the germline V gene (reference sequence). The CDR3 spells CSARVAGLYNEQFF. Here the CDR3 DNA reads TGCAGTGCTAGAGTCGCGGGCTTGTACAATGAGCAGTTCTTC.

This clonotype showed up many times. V is TRBV5-1 and J is TRBJ2-2; a weak D match, TRBD1 (6 bases). The CDR3 length is 15 residues. V was trimmed by 3 bases and J by 1 base, leaving 10 bases between them. The germline CDR1 and CDR2 sequences are SGHRS and YFSETQ. Here the CDR3 DNA reads TGCGCCAGCAGCTCCGGGACACTGAACACCGGGGAGCTGTTTTTT. Translated, it gives CASSSGTLNTGELFF.

This clonotype was observed many times. The V call is TRBV4-1, the J call TRBJ2-2, with D perhaps being TRBD1 or TRBD2 (5 bases each). The V end lost 3 bases, the J end lost 5 bases, and 19 bases lay between the germline ends. Per the germline V gene, CDR1 is MGHRA and CDR2 is YSYEKL. The CDR3 loop spans 17 amino acids. This CDR3 is CASSQGSGRVGTGELFF. DNA for the CDR3: TGCGCCAGCAGCCAGGGATCAGGGCGGGTAGGGACCGGGGAGCTGTTTTTT.

This clonotype occurred a few times. The chain recombines TRBV23-1 with TRBJ2-3; TRBD2 matches 8 bases. TRBV23-1 is marked as an open reading frame, function uncertain. The trim removed 2 bases at V and 4 bases at J, leaving 5 bases unmatched. The length of the CDR3 is 15 residues. Here the CDR3 DNA reads TGCGCCAGCAGTCAACGGGGGGGAAGCGCAGATACGCAGTATTTT. This sequence encodes CASSQRGGSADTQYF.

In this sample, this clonotype turned up many times. The chain employs TRBV27 and TRBJ2-1; D is uncertain. The CDR3 contains 13 residues. The germline CDR1 and CDR2 sequences are MNHEY and SMNVEV (reference sequence). Trimming removed 3 bases from V and 6 bases from J, with 9 bases in between. In DNA form, the CDR3 reads TGTGCCAGCAGTTTGGTCAGTGTCAATGAGCAGTTCTTC. Its protein is CASSLVSVNEQFF.

This clonotype has just a few counts. This chain uses TRBV5-1 with TRBJ2-1, with D perhaps matching TRBD2 (5 bases). This CDR3 region has 15 residues. V was cut by 0 bases and J by 5 bases, with 12 bases left in between. The germline V gene has CDR1 SGHRS and CDR2 YFSETQ. CDR3 amino acids: CASSLDVGVHNEQFF. The CDR3 nucleotides are TGCGCCAGCAGCTTGGACGTGGGAGTCCACAATGAGCAGTTCTTC.

This clonotype was counted at least ten times. The V gene is TRBV5-1, the J gene TRBJ2-3; no clear D gene. The length of the CDR3 is 15 residues. Trimming removed 7 bases from V and 6 bases from J, with 21 bases in between. Germline V gene lookup returns CDR1 SGHRS and CDR2 YFSETQ. CDR3 protein: CASAPRAAKMDTQYF. In DNA form, the CDR3 reads TGCGCCAGCGCCCCCCGGGCAGCTAAAATGGATACGCAGTATTTT.

This clonotype was seen ten or more times. The chain joins TRBV7-9 to TRBJ1-3; D remains unclear. The CDR3 contains 15 residues. Per the germline V gene, CDR1 is SEHNR and CDR2 is FQNEAQ (reference sequence). Trimming shortened V by 8 bases and J by 1 base, and 15 bases separated the two germline ends. Here the CDR3 reads CASGSGSASGNTIYF. The CDR3 region has the DNA TGTGCCAGCGGGTCGGGGAGCGCTTCTGGAAACACCATATATTTT.

This clonotype was seen many times. The chain has TRBV20-1 and TRBJ1-1; TRBD1 matches 7 bases. V lost 7 bases to trimming and J lost 2 bases; unmatched junction nucleotides: 7. Looked up from germline, CDR1 is DFQATT and CDR2 is SNEGSKA (reference sequence). CDR3 length: 13 amino acids. CDR3: CSGAGQINTEAFF. For the CDR3, the DNA is TGCAGTGGCGCGGGACAGATTAACACTGAAGCTTTCTTT.

The V gene is TRBV10-3, the J gene TRBJ2-7; 11 nucleotides agree with TRBD2. CDR1 is ENHRY and CDR2 is SYGVKD in the germline V gene. V was pared by 7 bases and J by 6 bases, with 8 bases of the junction left unmatched. The CDR3 spans 14 residues. CDR3 loop: CAITSLAGAGEQYF. For the CDR3, the DNA is TGTGCCATCACGTCACTAGCGGGAGCGGGCGAGCAGTACTTC.

This clonotype was recorded at least ten times. The gene calls are TRBV12-3 or TRBV12-4 and TRBJ2-7; D gene uncertain. Deletions cut 3 bases from V and 7 bases from J, with 13 bases between. The CDR3 is made up of 13 amino acids. The CDR3 DNA is TGTGCCAGCAGTTTTAATCCCCTCTTGGAGCAGTACTTC. Translated, it gives CASSFNPLLEQYF.

The V and J genes are TRBV5-1 and TRBJ2-7; TRBD1 aligns across 9 bases. Germline assignment: CDR1 SGHRS and CDR2 YFSETQ. This CDR3 comprises 15 residues. The ends lost 7 bases at V and 3 bases at J; junction bases unmatched: 11. CDR3 in amino acids: CASGVGGTGYYEQYF. The CDR3 DNA reads as TGCGCCAGCGGCGTTGGAGGGACAGGGTACTACGAGCAGTACTTC.